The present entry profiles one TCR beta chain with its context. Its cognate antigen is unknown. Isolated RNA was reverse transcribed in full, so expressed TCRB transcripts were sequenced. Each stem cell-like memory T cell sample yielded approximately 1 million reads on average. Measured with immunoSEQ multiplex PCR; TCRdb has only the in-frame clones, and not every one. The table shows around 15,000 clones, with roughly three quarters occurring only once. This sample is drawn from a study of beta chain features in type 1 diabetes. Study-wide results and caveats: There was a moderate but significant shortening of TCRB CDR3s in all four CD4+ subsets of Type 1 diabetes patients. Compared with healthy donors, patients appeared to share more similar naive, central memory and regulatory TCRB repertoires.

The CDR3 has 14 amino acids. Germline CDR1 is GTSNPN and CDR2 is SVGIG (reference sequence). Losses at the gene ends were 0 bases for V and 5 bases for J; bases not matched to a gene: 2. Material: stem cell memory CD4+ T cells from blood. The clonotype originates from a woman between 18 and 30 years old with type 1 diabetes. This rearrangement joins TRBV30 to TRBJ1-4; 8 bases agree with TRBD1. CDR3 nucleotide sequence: TGTGCCTGGAGTGTACACAGGGGGAATGAAAAACTGTTTTTT. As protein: CAWSVHRGNEKLFF.